The present T cell receptor (beta chain) was sequenced within a study of T cells in Graves' hyperthyroidism and ophthalmopathy. With 1 base removed from V and 1 base from J, the gap between germline ends came to 13 bases. The CDR3 length is 16 residues. Germline CDR1 reads LNHDA; CDR2 reads SQIVND (reference sequence). Findings of the study overall: The authors' 13 V-J model separated ophthalmopathy from stable hyperthyroidism.

As to this clonotype: What it binds is not known.

Ophthalmopathy patients all had a Clinical Activity Score of at least 3, a NOSPECS grade of at least 4 and disease under 3 months old. Reasons for excluding patients were uncontrolled infection, other autoimmune disease, pregnancy or lactation. Regions amplified from RNA transcripts were the TCR beta CDR3 regions. Using the HTBI primer set, a first-round RT-PCR was run on the TCR CDR3. From the multiplex PCR reads, TCRdb called clonotypes with MiXCR, one entry per CDR3 protein. The repertoire includes more than 300,000 distinct CDR3 sequences, around 20% of them detected once, and about 38% sits in the top ten.

Sequencing was performed on blood. This TCR was sampled from a man between 18 and 29 years old with Graves' ophthalmopathy. This chain connects TRBV19 to TRBJ2-5; perhaps TRBD1 as D (6 bases). CDR3 region: CASSIVTGTSQETQYF. The CDR3 coding sequence is TGTGCCAGTAGTATAGTTACAGGGACATCCCAAGAGACCCAGTACTTC.